This record concerns one T cell receptor beta chain sequence. Its antigen is not known. TCRdb keeps only in-frame clones here, not all; method: immunoSEQ multiplex PCR. The sample lists over 60,000 clones, around 95% occurring once. This entry comes from a study of cytomegalovirus exposure and HLA in healthy donors. Germline CDR1 and CDR2: MNHNS and SASEGT. Trimming removed 3 bases at V and 0 bases at J, with 9 bases between. The CDR3 is 14 amino acids. Regarding the study as a whole: The classifier reportedly diagnosed cytomegalovirus status with high sensitivity and specificity.

The source material was PBMCs. This chain connects TRBV6-1 to TRBJ2-7; D may be TRBD1 (6 bases). This receptor was identified in a young man in good health and CMV-seropositive. The CDR3 DNA reads as TGTGCCAGCAGTGACAGGGGCCTCTCCTACGAGCAGTACTTC. This sequence encodes CASSDRGLSYEQYF.